This passage covers 5 T cell receptor beta chains from one sample sequenced in a study of beta chain features in type 1 diabetes. Whole-study findings and limits: There was a moderate but significant shortening of TCRB CDR3s in all four CD4+ subsets of Type 1 diabetes patients.

No cognate antigen is known for these TCRs. Investigators reverse transcribed all isolated RNA, so they sequenced expressed TCRB transcripts. Some clones are missing from TCRdb's copy, which holds only in-frame ones; the method was immunoSEQ multiplex PCR. The sample includes hundreds of thousands of clones, over 14% of them seen just once. Sequencing used naive CD4+ T cells from blood. These receptors all stem from a man between 18 and 29 years old with type 1 diabetes.

The J gene is TRBJ1-2, the V gene TRBV10-3; 9 bases match TRBD1. The CDR3 length is 16 residues. Germline trimming cut 4 bases from V and 0 bases from J; bases unmatched to any gene: 6. Germline V gene sequence: CDR1 ENHRY, CDR2 SYGVKD. CDR3 nucleotides: TGTGCCATCAGTGCGGGACAGGGCCCGTCTAACTATGGCTACACCTTC. It is translated as CAISAGQGPSNYGYTF.

A few counts support this clone. The chain recombines TRBV30 with TRBJ2-1; 10 bases map to TRBD2. V lost 4 bases and J lost 3; bases outside the gene matches: 9. This CDR3 spans 16 amino acids. Germline V gene lookup returns CDR1 GTSNPN and CDR2 SVGIG (reference sequence). The CDR3 here is CAWNPTRTSGYNEQFF. In DNA, the CDR3 is TGTGCCTGGAATCCAACCCGGACTAGCGGCTACAATGAGCAGTTCTTC.

This chain uses TRBV28 with TRBJ1-4; D uncertain. V lost 8 bases and J 5 bases, leaving 15 bases between the germline ends. Germline CDR1 reads MDHEN; CDR2 reads SYDVKM. The CDR3 totals 14 residues. In DNA, the CDR3 is TGTGCCAGCGGATTAGTAGCCCGCAATGAAAAACTGTTTTTT. Protein sequence: CASGLVARNEKLFF.

This clone has more than one count but fewer than ten. V usage is TRBV9 and J usage is TRBJ2-3, with 13 bases identical to TRBD2. V shed 7 bases, J shed 2 bases, and the junction held 7 bases outside the gene matches. The CDR3 is 16 amino acids. Germline V gene sequence: CDR1 SGDLS, CDR2 YYNGEE. CDR3 in amino acids: CASARTSGGFTDTQYF. CDR3 bases: TGTGCCAGCGCCAGGACTAGCGGGGGTTTCACAGATACGCAGTATTTT.

This chain uses TRBV28 with TRBJ2-1, with TRBD2 matching over 9 bases. The germline gives CDR1 MDHEN, CDR2 SYDVKM. The V segment lost 4 bases and the J segment 14 bases; nucleotides outside the gene matches: 9. This CDR3 has 13 amino acids. Written as DNA, the CDR3 is TGTGCCAGCAGTTCGTGGCGGGAGGGCTTAGAGTTCTTC. It translates to CASSSWREGLEFF.